Detailed here is one TCR beta chain. The study ran its PCR with 60 Vbeta and 13 Jbeta primers. Profiling relied on immunoSEQ multiplex PCR, and the TCRdb table lists in-frame clones only, not all of them. This repertoire shows about 62,000 clones, approximately 87% found once; its top ten account for 1.4%. This CDR3 has 14 amino acids. The junction had 7 bases not matched to a gene; V was cut back by 7 bases and J by 6 bases. CDR1 and CDR2 (germline): SGHRS, YFSETQ. This specimen comes from a study of cytomegalovirus exposure and HLA in healthy donors. The J gene is TRBJ1-6, the V gene TRBV5-1, with TRBD1 identical over 7 bases. This TCR derives from a man between 18 and 35 years old in good health and CMV-seronegative. Sequencing was performed on PBMCs. In DNA form, the CDR3 reads TGCGCCAGCGCCCTGGGACAGCCTAATTCACCCCTCCACTTT. This gives the protein CASALGQPNSPLHF. The complete variable domain, with remaining parts taken from reference TRBV5-1 and TRBJ1-6, reads KAGVTQTPRYLIKTRGQQVTLSCSPISGHRSVSWYQQTPGQGLQFLFEYFSETQRNKGNFPGRFSGRQFSNSRSEMNVSTLELGDSALYLCASALGQPNSPLHFGNGTRLTVT.